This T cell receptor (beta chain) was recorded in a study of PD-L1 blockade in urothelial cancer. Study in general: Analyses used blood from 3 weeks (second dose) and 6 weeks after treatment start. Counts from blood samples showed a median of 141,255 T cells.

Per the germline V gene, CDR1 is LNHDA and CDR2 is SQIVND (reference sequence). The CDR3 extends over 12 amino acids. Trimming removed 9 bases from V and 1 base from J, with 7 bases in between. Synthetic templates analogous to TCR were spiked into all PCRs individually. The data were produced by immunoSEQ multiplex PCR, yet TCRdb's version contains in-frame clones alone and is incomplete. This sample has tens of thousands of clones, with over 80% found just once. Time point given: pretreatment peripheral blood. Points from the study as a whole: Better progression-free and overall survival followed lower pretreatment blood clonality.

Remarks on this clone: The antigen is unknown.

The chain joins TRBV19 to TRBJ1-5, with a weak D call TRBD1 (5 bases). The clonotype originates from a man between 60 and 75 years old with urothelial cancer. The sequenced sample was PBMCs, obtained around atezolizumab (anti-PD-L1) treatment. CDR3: CASRQSNQPQHF. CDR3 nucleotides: TGTGCCAGCAGACAGAGCAATCAGCCCCAGCATTTT.